The sequence of this T cell receptor beta chain was determined in a study of regulatory T cells in long-lasting Graves disease. Looking at the study overall: A definition of persistent Graves' disease required over 5 years of antithyroid drugs plus positive TSH receptor antibodies.

The CDR3 has 16 residues. The germline V gene has CDR1 ENHRY and CDR2 SYGVKD. Trimming stripped 5 bases from V and 1 base from J, with 14 bases between. The time point: persistent/refractory GD, antithyroid drugs over 5 years with positive TRAb. Generation of the TCR library employed RNA extracted from PBMCs. The patients were drawn from one endocrinology department in Xi'an, China. Assembly of TCR beta libraries relied on iRepertoire HTBI primers together with Arm-PCR of CDR3 regions. TCRdb passed the multiplex PCR reads through MiXCR, listing each CDR3 protein once. The sample includes roughly 300,000 distinct CDR3 sequences, about 20% seen only once; the top ten take 29%.

The sequence derives from a female donor with Graves disease. The rearrangement uses TRBV10-3 and TRBJ2-2; D uncertain. Sequencing was performed on peripheral blood mononuclear cells (PBMCs), taken when the disease was refractory, from a patient treated with antithyroid drugs. The CDR3 region is CAISFNRPGNTGELFF. The DNA of the CDR3 is TGTGCCATCAGTTTCAATAGACCCGGGAACACCGGGGAGCTGTTTTTT.